The 12 T cell receptor beta chains below were found in one sample sequenced in a study of T cells in Graves' hyperthyroidism and ophthalmopathy. Regions amplified from RNA transcripts were the TCR beta CDR3 regions. HTBI primers were employed in a first-round RT-PCR of the TCR CDR3. TCRdb reprocessed the multiplex PCR reads with MiXCR, giving one entry per CDR3 protein. The profile shows fewer than 350,000 distinct CDR3 sequences, about 19% of them singletons. Sequenced input: blood. Every receptor here comes from a man aged 45-60 years with Graves' ophthalmopathy.

A few counts support this clonotype. This rearrangement joins TRBV27 to TRBJ1-4; D uncertain. The CDR3 is 14 residues long. With 4 bases removed from V and 4 bases from J, the gap between germline ends came to 10 bases. Germline V gene lookup returns CDR1 MNHEY and CDR2 SMNVEV (reference sequence). CDR3 nucleotide sequence: TGTGCCAGCAGTTCTCGTTACCGTAATGAAAAACTGTTTTTT. Translated, it gives CASSSRYRNEKLFF.

The chain uses TRBV9 and TRBJ2-1; 7 bases map to TRBD2. Germline lookup yields CDR1 SGDLS and CDR2 YYNGEE. This CDR3 is built from 15 residues. With V trimmed by 2 bases and J by 7 bases, 9 bases remained unmatched. The CDR3, as DNA: TGTGCCAGCAGCGTGTGGGGGTTGGGAGGGAATGAGCAGTTCTTC. Amino acids: CASSVWGLGGNEQFF.

This clonotype was detected only a few times. DNA for the CDR3: TGTGCCACCAGTGACGTAGCGGTGCTCTACAATGAGCAGTTCTTC. Its translation is CATSDVAVLYNEQFF. The V and J genes are TRBV24-1 and TRBJ2-1; D might be TRBD2 (6 bases). This CDR3 has 15 residues. V was shortened by 4 bases and J by 3 bases, with 12 bases between the two germline ends. CDR1 is KGHDR and CDR2 is SFDVKD in the germline V gene.

The chain couples TRBV28 to TRBJ1-1; TRBD1 matches 8 bases. CDR1 and CDR2 (germline): MDHEN, SYDVKM. J was trimmed by 11 bases and V by 2 bases; bases with no gene match: 4. This CDR3 contains 12 residues. The CDR3, as DNA: TGTGCCAGCAGTTTACCGGACAGGGAGGCTTTCTTT. Its translation: CASSLPDREAFF.

This chain connects TRBV4-2 to TRBJ1-1; TRBD1 might be the D (6 bases). The CDR3 extends over 15 amino acids. V was cut by 0 bases and J by 4 bases, with 12 bases left in between. Germline CDR1 LGHNA, CDR2 YNFKEQ. The CDR3 DNA reads as TGTGCCAGCAGCCAAGATCAGGGGTCCCCCACTGAAGCTTTCTTT. Translating it yields CASSQDQGSPTEAFF.

The chain has TRBV6-2 or TRBV6-3 and TRBJ1-1; D gene uncertain. Germline V lookup: CDR1 MNHEY, CDR2 SVGEGT. The CDR3 runs 14 residues. The V end was cut by 0 bases, the J end by 2 bases, with 7 bases between. The CDR3 DNA is TGTGCCAGCAGTTACTCGATGGCAAACACTGAAGCTTTCTTT. It yields the protein CASSYSMANTEAFF.

The sample holds a few counts of this clonotype. The chain recombines TRBV6-1 with TRBJ1-6; D is ambiguous. This CDR3 comprises 13 residues. Germline V gene sequence: CDR1 MNHNS, CDR2 SASEGT. The V end was cut by 7 bases, the J end by 6 bases, with 10 bases between. As DNA, the CDR3 is TGTGCCAGCACAGGCAGGATTAATTCACCCCTCCACTTT. Translating gives CASTGRINSPLHF.

There are many counts of this clonotype. J is TRBJ2-1 and V is TRBV20-1; possibly TRBD1 for D (6 bases). V lost 1 base, J lost 5 bases, and 15 bases lay in between. The CDR3 length is 15 residues. The germline V gene encodes CDR1 DFQATT and CDR2 SNEGSKA (reference sequence). CDR3 DNA: TGCAGTGCTAGAGGACAGGTGGGTGGGAACAATGAGCAGTTCTTC. This gives the protein CSARGQVGGNNEQFF.

This clonotype was picked up one time. The V call is TRBV7-8, the J call TRBJ1-4; D possibly corresponds to TRBD1 (5 bases). Germline CDR1 and CDR2: SGHVS and FQNEAQ. Trimming left V 5 bases short and J 5 bases short, with 15 bases between. The CDR3 contains 15 residues. The CDR3 DNA sequence: TGTGCCAGCAGCCATGCCGGGACGGCGAATGAAAAACTGTTTTTT. It translates to CASSHAGTANEKLFF.

This clonotype was seen at least ten times. The gene calls are TRBV7-3 and TRBJ2-1; 12 bases map to TRBD2. With V trimmed by 5 bases and J by 7 bases, 6 bases remained unmatched. Germline loops: CDR1 SGHTA, CDR2 FQGTGA. The CDR3 spans 15 residues. The CDR3 protein is CASSILAGGSNEQFF. CDR3 bases: TGTGCCAGCAGCATTCTAGCGGGAGGGTCGAATGAGCAGTTCTTC.

V and J are TRBV20-1 and TRBJ2-5, with 8 bases fitting TRBD2. The ends lost 5 bases at V and 1 base at J; junction bases unmatched: 6. Looked up from germline, CDR1 is DFQATT and CDR2 is SNEGSKA (reference sequence). The CDR3 sequence is 14 residues long. Here the CDR3 reads CSAGRLAIQETQYF. The CDR3 coding sequence is TGCAGTGCTGGGAGACTAGCGATCCAAGAGACCCAGTACTTC.

This clonotype was counted ten times or more. The chain joins TRBV5-1 to TRBJ2-3; 10 bases align to TRBD1. There are 16 residues in the CDR3. CDR1 is SGHRS, CDR2 YFSETQ, per germline. V dropped 4 bases and J dropped 8; count of bases not matched to a gene: 13. CDR3 in DNA: TGCGCCAGCAGCCCCGCCCGGGACAGGGGTGACGGTACGCAGTATTTT. It specifies CASSPARDRGDGTQYF.